Below, 28 T cell receptor beta chains from the same sample are listed, as sequenced in a study of cytomegalovirus exposure and HLA in healthy donors. The PCR used 60 Vbeta and 13 Jbeta primers. Clones were read by immunoSEQ multiplex PCR, and TCRdb kept only the in-frame ones, dropping some. This table has some 180,000 clones, approximately 80% appearing once. The sample taken for sequencing was PBMCs. The receptors come from a woman aged 25 to 39 in good health and CMV-seronegative.

The CDR3 protein is CASSSEQGQPQHF. The CDR3 DNA reads TGTGCCAGCAGTTCCGAACAGGGGCAGCCCCAGCATTTT. V gene TRBV6-5 combines with J gene TRBJ1-5; TRBD1 aligns across 7 bases. J was trimmed by 7 bases and V by 4 bases; bases with no gene match: 4. The CDR3 runs 13 residues. Germline lookup yields CDR1 MNHEY and CDR2 SVGAGI.

This clone was seen a single time. The chain is built from TRBV5-6 and TRBJ2-5; D unresolved. Germline V lookup: CDR1 SGHDT, CDR2 YYEEEE. The CDR3 is made up of 14 amino acids. Trimming left V 4 bases short and J 5 bases short, with 15 bases between. CDR3 in amino acids: CASSHPAGYETQYF. The CDR3 DNA sequence: TGTGCCAGCAGCCACCCGGCCGGGTATGAGACCCAGTACTTC.

The J gene is TRBJ2-7, the V gene TRBV11-1, with TRBD1 identical over 8 bases. This CDR3 comprises 15 residues. Trimming took 5 bases from V and 3 from J; bases not matched to a gene: 9. Germline V gives CDR1 SGHAT, CDR2 FQDESV (reference sequence). This CDR3 is CASSLRDRTVYEQYF. In DNA form, the CDR3 reads TGTGCCAGCAGCCTCCGGGACAGGACGGTCTACGAGCAGTACTTC. Full variable domain (remainder filled in from reference TRBV11-1 and TRBJ2-7): EAEVAQSPRYKITEKSQAVAFWCDPISGHATLYWYRQILGQGPELLVQFQDESVVDDSQLPKDRFSAERLKGVDSTLKIQPAELGDSAMYLCASSLRDRTVYEQYFGPGTRLTVT.

The chain joins TRBV19 to TRBJ1-1; D unresolved. The V end was cut by 1 base, the J end by 5 bases, with 14 bases between. Germline V CDR1 and CDR2: LNHDA, SQIVND (reference sequence). CDR3 size: 15 residues. The CDR3 spells CASSIALSARTEAFF. Written as DNA, the CDR3 is TGTGCCAGTAGTATAGCTCTTAGTGCGAGGACTGAAGCTTTCTTT.

This chain joins TRBV6-1 and TRBJ2-7; no definite D call. Trimming took 3 bases from V and 3 from J, leaving 15 bases between them. CDR1 and CDR2 (germline): MNHNS, SASEGT. The length of the CDR3 is 15 residues. The CDR3 coding sequence is TGTGCCAGCAGTGAGGTTGCCGGCGGTAACTACGAGCAGTACTTC. Its translation: CASSEVAGGNYEQYF.

This chain uses TRBV28 with TRBJ2-7; tentative D call: TRBD2 (5 bases). The CDR3 runs to 15 residues. Trimming removed 7 bases at V and 2 bases at J, with 18 bases between. In germline, CDR1 is MDHEN, CDR2 SYDVKM. CDR3 in DNA: TGTGCCAGCAACATGGAAGCGGTAGACCCCTACGAGCAGTACTTC. As protein: CASNMEAVDPYEQYF.

This clone was observed a handful of times. The rearrangement joins TRBV6-1 to TRBJ2-7, with no clear D. CDR3 length: 14 residues. V was cut by 4 bases and J by 0 bases, with 10 bases left in between. CDR1 and CDR2 from the germline V gene are MNHNS and SASEGT. The CDR3 DNA sequence: TGTGCCAGCAGTGTTAGTCGAGACTCCTACGAGCAGTACTTC. Protein: CASSVSRDSYEQYF.

V is TRBV19 and J is TRBJ2-2; TRBD1 might be the D (5 bases). Per germline, CDR1 LNHDA and CDR2 SQIVND (reference sequence). CDR3 length equals 16 residues. Between the trimmed V and J ends, which lost 7 bases and 1 base, there was a span of 16 bases. As DNA, the CDR3 is TGTGCCAGTACCCATGGGGCCTTTTTGAACACCGGGGAGCTGTTTTTT. Translated, it gives CASTHGAFLNTGELFF.

The V call is TRBV7-6, the J call TRBJ2-3; D is undetermined. Trimming removed 2 bases at V and 2 bases at J, with 11 bases between. Germline V gene lookup returns CDR1 SGHVS and CDR2 FNYEAQ. The CDR3 runs 15 residues. CDR3 DNA sequence: TGTGCCAGCAGCTTACTCGGGTCTGACACAGATACGCAGTATTTT. Translated, it gives CASSLLGSDTDTQYF.

The J gene is TRBJ1-1, the V gene TRBV28, with 9 positions matching TRBD1. The V gene's germline CDR1 is MDHEN and CDR2 SYDVKM. The CDR3 totals 14 residues. V gave up 6 bases and J gave up 4 bases; unmatched junction bases: 6. The CDR3 DNA reads as TGTGCCAGCAGCTCAGGACAGGGGAGCACTGAAGCTTTCTTT. This gives the protein CASSSGQGSTEAFF.

This clone was detected only a few times. The chain is built from TRBV5-5 and TRBJ1-5; D is ambiguous. Between the trimmed V and J ends, which lost 4 bases and 1 base, there was a span of 6 bases. The germline V gene has CDR1 SGHKS and CDR2 YYEKEE (reference sequence). The CDR3 is 13 amino acids. CDR3 DNA sequence: TGTGCCAGCAGCCCCTCCAGCAATCAGCCCCAGCATTTT. Translated: CASSPSSNQPQHF.

The V call is TRBV5-1, the J call TRBJ2-1, with TRBD2 identical over 7 bases. Germline V gene sequence: CDR1 SGHRS, CDR2 YFSETQ. This CDR3 region has 16 residues. Germline trimming cut 4 bases from V and 3 bases from J; bases unmatched to any gene: 10. The CDR3 nucleotides read TGCGCCAGCAGCCCAGGATCGGGAGGACGCTACAATGAGCAGTTCTTC. Translating it yields CASSPGSGGRYNEQFF. Full variable domain (outside the CDR3, taken from reference TRBV5-1 and TRBJ2-1): KAGVTQTPRYLIKTRGQQVTLSCSPISGHRSVSWYQQTPGQGLQFLFEYFSETQRNKGNFPGRFSGRQFSNSRSEMNVSTLELGDSALYLCASSPGSGGRYNEQFFGPGTRLTVL.

The chain joins TRBV7-9 to TRBJ2-1; 9 bases align to TRBD2. Germline trimming cut 2 bases from V and 8 bases from J; bases unmatched to any gene: 7. The CDR3 consists of 15 residues. Germline CDR1 is SEHNR and CDR2 is FQNEAQ (reference sequence). This chain's CDR3 is CASSLMGREGDEQFF. CDR3 DNA sequence: TGTGCCAGCAGCTTAATGGGGCGGGAGGGCGATGAGCAGTTCTTC. The whole variable domain, filled in from reference TRBV7-9 and TRBJ2-1, reads DTGVSQNPRHKITKRGQNVTFRCDPISEHNRLYWYRQTLGQGPEFLTYFQNEAQLEKSRLLSDRFSAERPKGSFSTLEIQRTEQGDSAMYLCASSLMGREGDEQFFGPGTRLTVL.

The chain couples TRBV29-1 to TRBJ2-3; possible D gene TRBD1, 6 bases. This CDR3 is built from 14 residues. CDR1 and CDR2 from the germline V gene are SQVTM and ANQGSEA. V dropped 4 bases and J dropped 3 bases, with 14 bases sitting between them. Here the CDR3 DNA reads TGCAGCGTTGGATTGAGGGGGTTTACAGATACGCAGTATTTT. It translates to CSVGLRGFTDTQYF.

This sequence joins TRBV27 and TRBJ2-1, with TRBD2 identical over 10 bases. The CDR3 contains 16 residues. The germline gives CDR1 MNHEY, CDR2 SMNVEV (reference sequence). V was pared by 0 bases and J by 5 bases, with 4 bases of the junction left unmatched. The CDR3 here is CASSLSAGTSDNEQFF. CDR3 nucleotide sequence: TGTGCCAGCAGTTTATCGGCTGGGACTAGCGACAATGAGCAGTTCTTC.

The J gene is TRBJ1-3, the V gene TRBV6-1, with D tentatively TRBD1 (5 bases). CDR3 length: 14 amino acids. Germline CDR1 is MNHNS and CDR2 is SASEGT. V gave up 5 bases and J gave up 7 bases, with 15 bases separating them. The CDR3 is CASSQQVLVNTIYF. Here the CDR3 DNA reads TGTGCCAGCAGTCAACAGGTCCTGGTTAACACCATATATTTT.

The chain has TRBV18 and TRBJ1-3, with unresolved D. The V gene's germline CDR1 is KGHSH and CDR2 LQKENI. V lost 4 bases and J 8 bases, leaving 21 bases between the germline ends. The CDR3 extends over 16 amino acids. CDR3 protein: CASSLTPTEFKYTIYF. The CDR3 DNA reads as TGTGCCAGCTCACTCACCCCGACGGAGTTCAAGTACACCATATATTTT.

V gene TRBV11-2 combines with J gene TRBJ2-2; a weak D match, TRBD2 (5 bases). CDR1 and CDR2 from the germline V gene are SGHAT and FQNNGV. The CDR3 totals 17 residues. V was trimmed by 2 bases and J by 2 bases, leaving 15 bases between them. The CDR3 coding sequence is TGTGCCAGCAGCTTAAATGGTGGGGAGAGTAACACCGGGGAGCTGTTTTTT. It is translated as CASSLNGGESNTGELFF.

The gene calls are TRBV28 and TRBJ2-5, with 8 nucleotides matching TRBD2. Near its end, the DNA agrees better with TRBJ2-7, so the J call may be wrong. CDR1 MDHEN and CDR2 SYDVKM come from the germline V gene. The CDR3 extends over 13 amino acids. This CDR3 reads CASSLRGGYEQYF. CDR3 DNA sequence: TGTGCCAGCAGTCTCCGGGGGGGGTACGAGCAGTACTTC.

V gene TRBV6-1 combines with J gene TRBJ2-4, with 7 bases lining up with TRBD1. The CDR3 extends over 14 amino acids. The germline V gene encodes CDR1 MNHNS and CDR2 SASEGT. V shed 6 bases and J 0 bases; nucleotides not matched to a gene: 2. The CDR3 is CASRDRVAKNIQYF. The CDR3 nucleotides read TGTGCCAGCAGAGACAGGGTAGCCAAAAACATTCAGTACTTC.

The chain joins TRBV7-9 to TRBJ2-5, with D possibly matching TRBD2 (6 bases). This CDR3 region has 16 residues. Germline values: CDR1 SEHNR, CDR2 FQNEAQ (reference sequence). V shed 4 bases and J shed 1 base, with 16 bases lying between them. CDR3 region: CASSSSRTIGQETQYF. Written as DNA, the CDR3 is TGTGCCAGCAGCTCTTCTAGGACTATAGGCCAAGAGACCCAGTACTTC.

V usage is TRBV28 and J usage is TRBJ1-1; 7 bases are shared with TRBD1. The CDR3 has 14 residues. Germline trimming cut 6 bases from V and 6 bases from J; bases unmatched to any gene: 10. CDR1 is MDHEN and CDR2 is SYDVKM in the germline V gene. CDR3 residues: CASSLADRVSEAFF. For the CDR3, the DNA is TGTGCCAGCAGCCTCGCCGACAGGGTCTCTGAAGCTTTCTTT.

This clone was counted between two and nine times. V and J are TRBV5-4 and TRBJ1-4, with no clear D. The CDR3 is 14 residues long. Trimming removed 2 bases from V and 11 bases from J, with 16 bases in between. Germline V CDR1 and CDR2: SGHNT, YYREEE (reference sequence). The CDR3 nucleotides are TGTGCCAGCAGCTTAACGGGGTATGGTGCTAAACTGTTTTTT. Protein: CASSLTGYGAKLFF. The whole variable domain, filled in from reference TRBV5-4 and TRBJ1-4, reads ETGVTQSPTHLIKTRGQQVTLRCSSQSGHNTVSWYQQALGQGPQFIFQYYREEENGRGNFPPRFSGLQFPNYSSELNVNALELDDSALYLCASSLTGYGAKLFFGSGTQLSVL.

The rearrangement links TRBV14 to TRBJ1-2; D unclear. Germline lookup yields CDR1 SGHDN and CDR2 FVKESK. This CDR3 is 13 amino acids long. The V gene lost 1 base and the J gene lost 6 bases, with 9 bases spanning the gap. This chain's CDR3 is CASSQAGIHGYTF. CDR3 bases: TGTGCCAGCAGCCAAGCCGGGATACATGGCTACACCTTC.

This clone was counted a single time. The CDR3 DNA sequence: TGTGCCAGCAGTACAGGGGGTTGGTATGGCTACACCTTC. Translating it yields CASSTGGWYGYTF. V is TRBV6-1 and J is TRBJ1-2; 8 bases map to TRBD1. CDR1 is MNHNS, CDR2 SASEGT, per germline. V was pared by 5 bases and J by 5 bases, with 4 bases of the junction left unmatched. The CDR3 consists of 13 residues.

This clone has only one observation. The chain joins TRBV7-6 to TRBJ1-2; unclear D gene. Trimming removed 8 bases from V and 8 bases from J, with 15 bases in between. The CDR3 sequence is 12 residues long. Germline assignment: CDR1 SGHVS and CDR2 FNYEAQ. DNA for the CDR3: TGTGCCAGCCGCTCTGATGAGGGCGGCTACACCTTC. This encodes CASRSDEGGYTF.

The rearrangement links TRBV6-4 to TRBJ2-3; TRBD1 agrees at 7 bases. CDR1 is MRHNA, CDR2 SNTAGT, per germline. CDR3 length: 14 residues. Trimming took 4 bases from V and 4 from J; bases not matched to a gene: 5. CDR3 protein: CASSVTGNADTQYF. The CDR3 region has the DNA TGTGCCAGCAGTGTGACAGGGAACGCAGATACGCAGTATTTT.

The chain carries TRBV7-9 and TRBJ2-3; D might be TRBD2 (6 bases). The length of the CDR3 is 15 residues. The V gene's germline CDR1 is SEHNR and CDR2 FQNEAQ (reference sequence). V dropped 4 bases and J dropped 6 bases, with 17 bases sitting between them. In nucleotides, the CDR3 is TGTGCCAGCAGCTCCCCCCCGGGAGTCTTGGATACGCAGTATTTT. Translating gives CASSSPPGVLDTQYF.